Detailed here is one T cell receptor (beta chain). Antigen unknown. This sample stems from a study of T cell responses to AZD1222 COVID-19 vaccine. Study-level points and caveats: No repertoire was sampled before or during the peak T cell response, only after it. Across the whole spike, CD4 TCRs peaked at regions 160-218 and 743-854.

Germline values: CDR1 GTSNPN, CDR2 SVGIG (reference sequence). J lost 5 bases, V lost 5 bases, and 10 bases had no gene match. The CDR3 spans 14 residues. Method: immunoSEQ multiplex PCR; TCRdb's copy keeps in-frame clones and lacks some. This table has 150,000 to 200,000 clones, about 87% appearing once. This clonotype was sampled from an adult who received the MenACWY meningococcal vaccine as a control. The material sequenced was peripheral blood, taken 28 days after the second dose of the MenACWY control vaccine. This chain uses TRBV30 with TRBJ2-3; 7 bases line up with TRBD2. CDR3 loop: CAWEPLTGGDTQYF. In DNA form, the CDR3 reads TGTGCCTGGGAACCCCTTACGGGGGGAGATACGCAGTATTTT.